Listed below are T cell receptor beta chains from one sample, sequenced in a study of a mutant IDH1 vaccine in newly diagnosed glioma. Profiled with immunoSEQ multiplex PCR; TCRdb holds only in-frame clones, not every one. The repertoire holds about 29,000 clones, with around 80% as singletons. Which antigens these TCRs recognize remains unknown. The sample consisted of PBMCs, taken from a glioma patient whose treatment included an IDH1 peptide vaccine. Source of these receptors: a woman in her late teens or twenties with glioma. Both conserved end residues are part of each CDR3. A D gene is named only where the DNA matches it firmly. Only part of the rows carry a size: once, few, many, or a class if the clone is expanded.

TRBD1 | TRBJ1-2 | NA | TRBV5-6 | CASRRWTGNFYGYTF | TGTGCCAGCAGGCGGTGGACAGGGAATTTCTATGGCTACACCTTC
NA | TRBJ2-5 | NA | TRBV5-6 | CASSLQDYQETQYF | TGTGCCAGCAGCTTGCAGGATTACCAAGAGACCCAGTACTTC
TRBD2 | TRBJ2-3 | NA | TRBV28 | CASSLRTSGRSTDTQYF | TGTGCCAGCAGCCTTCGGACTAGCGGGAGGAGCACAGATACGCAGTATTTT
NA | TRBJ2-7 | NA | TRBV4-1 | CASSQQASSYEQYF | TGCGCCAGCAGCCAGCAGGCCAGCTCCTACGAGCAGTACTTC
TRBD1 | TRBJ2-1 | NA | TRBV2 | CASRDRGTSNEQFF | TGTGCCAGCAGGGACAGGGGCACAAGCAATGAGCAGTTCTTC
NA | TRBJ2-3 | NA | TRBV4-1 | CASSQVDLVATDTQYF | TGCGCCAGCAGCCAAGTTGACCTCGTGGCCACAGATACGCAGTATTTT
NA | TRBJ1-1 | NA | TRBV19 | CASSALQGEAFF | TGTGCCAGTAGTGCCCTCCAGGGTGAAGCTTTCTTT
NA | TRBJ2-2 | NA | TRBV7-7 | CASSFFTGPGELFF | TGTGCTAGCAGCTTCTTCACAGGGCCCGGGGAGCTGTTTTTT
TRBD2 | TRBJ2-7 | NA | TRBV5-1 | CASSLGVGSGGPTSYEQYF | TGCGCCAGCAGCTTGGGAGTAGGTAGCGGGGGGCCAACATCCTACGAGCAGTACTTC
TRBD2 | TRBJ2-7 | NA | TRBV4-1 | CASSQVAGESSYEQYF | TGCGCCAGCAGCCAAGTAGCGGGGGAGTCCTCCTACGAGCAGTACTTC
NA | TRBJ1-4 | few | TRBV7-8 | CASSLIRDIRRILTNEKLFF | TGTGCCAGCAGCTTGATCCGCGATATCCGCAGGATTCTAACTAATGAAAAACTGTTTTTT
NA | TRBJ1-5 | NA | TRBV6-1 | CASSEVGTLSNQPQHF | TGTGCCAGCAGTGAAGTCGGGACACTTAGCAATCAGCCCCAGCATTTT
TRBD1 | TRBJ1-2 | NA | TRBV6-1 | CASSKPQGASDGYTF | TGTGCCAGCAGCAAGCCACAGGGGGCGTCAGATGGCTACACCTTC
NA | TRBJ2-2 | NA | TRBV21-1 | CASSKGAGRPPGELFF | TGTGCCAGCAGCAAAGGTGCGGGGAGGCCTCCCGGGGAGCTGTTTTTT
NA | TRBJ2-7 | NA | TRBV4-1 | CASSLDYLYEQYF | TGCGCCAGCAGCCTGGACTATCTCTACGAGCAGTACTTC
TRBD1 | TRBJ1-1 | NA | TRBV7-6 | CASSRDRGPGGAFF | TGTGCCAGCAGCCGGGACAGGGGGCCCGGGGGGGCTTTCTTT
TRBD1 | TRBJ1-5 | NA | TRBV5-6 | CASSLWGQGGNQPQHF | TGTGCCAGCAGCTTGTGGGGACAGGGAGGCAATCAGCCCCAGCATTTT
NA | TRBJ2-1 | NA | TRBV11-2 | CASSLQGNEQFF | TGTGCCAGCAGCTTGCAGGGTAATGAGCAGTTCTTC
TRBD2 | TRBJ2-7 | NA | TRBV9 | CASSVRPGTSGIEQYF | TGTGCCAGCAGCGTCCGCCCCGGGACTAGCGGGATCGAGCAGTACTTC
NA | TRBJ1-4 | NA | TRBV2 | CASSVDTANEKLFF | TGTGCCAGCAGTGTAGATACGGCTAATGAAAAACTGTTTTTT
NA | TRBJ2-2 | once | TRBV6-1 | CAISNTGELFF | TGTGCCATCTCAAACACCGGGGAGCTGTTTTTT
TRBD1 | TRBJ2-1 | medium-sized | TRBV2 | CASSGQGAGNEQFF | TGTGCCAGCAGTGGACAGGGGGCTGGGAATGAGCAGTTCTTC
TRBD1 | TRBJ1-2 | NA | TRBV7-8 | CASTDPDQGGDYGYTF | TGTGCCAGCACCGATCCTGATCAGGGGGGGGACTATGGCTACACCTTC
NA | TRBJ2-1 | NA | TRBV30 | CAWSPWAEAFNEQFF | TGTGCCTGGAGTCCCTGGGCCGAAGCGTTCAATGAGCAGTTCTTC
NA | TRBJ2-1 | NA | TRBV5-1 | CASNREIGAGGNEQFF | TGCGCCAGCAATCGCGAAATCGGGGCCGGCGGGAATGAGCAGTTCTTC
NA | TRBJ2-4 | NA | TRBV29-1 | CSVSILDIQYF | TGCAGCGTTTCAATCCTGGACATTCAGTACTTC
TRBD2 | TRBJ2-4 | NA | TRBV7-2 | CASSSGTSGLAKNIQYF | TGTGCCAGCAGCTCGGGTACTAGCGGTCTAGCCAAAAACATTCAGTACTTC
NA | TRBJ1-2 | NA | TRBV1 | CTSSQEGTEYGYTF | TGCACCAGCAGCCAAGAAGGGACAGAGTATGGCTACACCTTC
TRBD1 | TRBJ2-7 | NA | TRBV20-1 | CSARQGYEQYF | TGCAGTGCTCGACAGGGGTACGAGCAGTACTTC
TRBD2 | TRBJ2-7 | NA | TRBV4-3 | CASSQGSGRAYEQYF | TGCGCCAGCAGCCAAGGTAGCGGGAGGGCCTACGAGCAGTACTTC
NA | TRBJ1-5 | NA | TRBV28 | CASSSGAGGNQPQHF | TGTGCCAGCAGTTCGGGGGCCGGAGGCAATCAGCCCCAGCATTTT
NA | TRBJ1-4 | few | TRBV6-1 | CASSGTVKTNEKLFF | TGTGCCAGCAGTGGGACAGTTAAAACTAATGAAAAACTGTTTTTT
NA | TRBJ1-1 | few | TRBV20-1 | CSARVNTEAFF | TGCAGTGCTAGAGTGAACACTGAAGCTTTCTTT
NA | TRBJ2-3 | NA | TRBV7-9 | CASVLSADTQYF | TGTGCCAGCGTTTTGAGTGCAGATACGCAGTATTTT
NA | TRBJ1-2 | NA | TRBV25-1 | CASGRDFPNYGYTF | TGTGCCAGCGGGAGGGACTTCCCTAACTATGGCTACACCTTC
NA | TRBJ1-6 | NA | TRBV6-1 | CASKPLTSGSPLHF | TGTGCCAGCAAACCCCTTACTAGCGGTTCACCCCTCCACTTT
NA | TRBJ1-5 | NA | TRBV6-6 | CASSKRRGRGNQPQHF | TGTGCCAGCAGTAAACGCAGGGGTAGGGGCAATCAGCCCCAGCATTTT
NA | TRBJ1-4 | NA | TRBV5-5 | CASSLAGGGVTTNEKLFF | TGTGCCAGCAGCTTGGCCGGTGGCGGTGTAACAACTAATGAAAAACTGTTTTTT
NA | TRBJ1-5 | few | TRBV2 | CASGRESNQPQHF | TGTGCCAGCGGGCGGGAAAGCAATCAGCCCCAGCATTTT
NA | TRBJ1-5 | NA | TRBV6-6 | CASQKDPGVYQPQHF | TGTGCCAGCCAAAAAGACCCGGGGGTCTATCAGCCCCAGCATTTT
NA | TRBJ2-5 | NA | TRBV7-8 | CASSLGQWDQETQYF | TGTGCCAGCAGCTTAGGCCAGTGGGACCAAGAGACCCAGTACTTC
NA | TRBJ2-7 | NA | TRBV7-9 | CASSFDHEQYF | TGTGCCAGCAGCTTTGACCACGAGCAGTACTTC
NA | TRBJ2-7 | NA | TRBV7-9 | CASSLRGGEQYF | TGTGCCAGCAGCTTAAGGGGAGGCGAGCAGTACTTC
NA | TRBJ1-2 | NA | TRBV2 | CASSVNGALGYTF | TGTGCCAGCAGTGTTAACGGGGCCCTTGGCTACACCTTC
NA | TRBJ2-7 | NA | TRBV5-1 | CASSLGSTYEQYF | TGCGCCAGCAGCTTAGGGAGTACCTACGAGCAGTACTTC
NA | TRBJ2-7 | medium-sized | TRBV19 | CASSIGVSTEQYF | TGTGCCAGTAGTATAGGAGTTAGTACGGAGCAGTACTTC
TRBD1 | TRBJ1-1 | NA | TRBV6-5 | CASSYVQGASDTEAFF | TGTGCCAGCAGTTACGTACAGGGGGCATCCGACACTGAAGCTTTCTTT
TRBD1 | TRBJ1-4 | NA | TRBV4-1 | CASSQGGQPNEKLFF | TGCGCCAGCAGCCAAGGGGGACAGCCTAATGAAAAACTGTTTTTT